The 10 T cell receptor beta chains below were found in one sample sequenced in a study of cytotoxic CD8 clonotypes in ibrutinib-treated CLL. Produced via immunoSEQ multiplex PCR; TCRdb's table is partial and in-frame only. The sample shows roughly 160,000 clones, less than 85% of them seen only once. Here the sequenced sample was PBMCs, taken after 24 months of ibrutinib treatment. The receptors here all came from a human donor with chronic lymphocytic leukemia.

The rearrangement joins TRBV4-1 to TRBJ1-1; D is unclear. Germline V lookup: CDR1 MGHRA, CDR2 YSYEKL. The CDR3 totals 12 residues. Trimming cost V 1 base and J 7 bases, with 7 bases left between them. CDR3 protein: CASSQGEGEAFF. The CDR3 DNA reads as TGCGCCAGCAGCCAAGGGGAGGGTGAAGCTTTCTTT.

This chain connects TRBV5-1 to TRBJ2-1; 13 bases line up with TRBD2. With 4 bases clipped from V and 5 bases from J, the junction kept 9 bases outside the gene matches. Germline-derived CDR1 and CDR2 are SGHRS and YFSETQ. This CDR3 contains 17 residues. The CDR3 nucleotides read TGCGCCAGCAGCGCAGCGGGACTAGCGGGGACCCACAATGAGCAGTTCTTC. Translated, it gives CASSAAGLAGTHNEQFF.

The chain carries TRBV6-1 and TRBJ1-4; 12 bases fit TRBD1. Unmatched junction bases numbered 8, after V lost 7 bases and J lost 8 bases. This CDR3 region has 15 residues. Looked up from germline, CDR1 is MNHNS and CDR2 is SASEGT. This CDR3 is CASTPAGTGGEKLFF. In DNA, the CDR3 is TGTGCCAGCACTCCGGCCGGGACAGGGGGCGAAAAACTGTTTTTT.

The chain has TRBV6-5 and TRBJ1-2, with 7 bases lining up with TRBD1. The CDR3 consists of 15 residues. Germline values: CDR1 MNHEY, CDR2 SVGAGI. With 7 bases clipped from V and 4 bases from J, the junction kept 12 bases outside the gene matches. CDR3 sequence (DNA): TGTGCCAGCACCACCCTTGAGACAGGGAGCTATGGCTACACCTTC. Protein: CASTTLETGSYGYTF.

V is TRBV19 and J is TRBJ1-6; possibly TRBD1 for D (5 bases). Germline CDR1 reads LNHDA; CDR2 reads SQIVND (reference sequence). V lost 4 bases to trimming and J lost 8 bases, with 18 bases between them. The CDR3 totals 16 residues. CDR3 region: CASSTNRGGTDSPLHF. The CDR3, as DNA: TGTGCCAGTAGTACCAATCGGGGGGGGACCGATTCACCCCTCCACTTT.

CDR3 nucleotides: TGTGCCAGCAGCCCGACCGCAGCTAACTATGGCTACACCTTC. Translating gives CASSPTAANYGYTF. The chain carries TRBV7-9 and TRBJ1-2; D is undetermined. Per the germline V gene, CDR1 is SEHNR and CDR2 is FQNEAQ (reference sequence). The germline V and J ends were trimmed by 5 bases and 0 bases, with 10 bases remaining between them. The CDR3 is 14 residues long.

The J gene is TRBJ1-2, the V gene TRBV18; 8 nucleotides line up with TRBD1. Trimming at V came to 6 bases and at J to 3 bases, leaving 9 bases not matched to a gene. The CDR3 has 15 residues. CDR1 and CDR2 from the germline V gene are KGHSH and LQKENI. In DNA form, the CDR3 reads TGTGCCAGCTCGGGAGGACAGGGTCGTGACTATGGCTACACCTTC. Translated, it gives CASSGGQGRDYGYTF.

The V call is TRBV9, the J call TRBJ1-2; 10 bases fit TRBD1. This CDR3 comprises 15 residues. Per the germline V gene, CDR1 is SGDLS and CDR2 is YYNGEE. The ends lost 2 bases at V and 4 bases at J; junction bases unmatched: 5. CDR3 sequence: CASSVDRGLGYGYTF. Written as DNA, the CDR3 is TGTGCCAGCAGCGTTGACAGGGGGCTGGGCTATGGCTACACCTTC.

The rearrangement joins TRBV7-2 to TRBJ1-2; D is perhaps TRBD1 (6 bases). Germline values: CDR1 SGHTA, CDR2 FQGNSA. V dropped 2 bases and J dropped 3 bases, with 10 bases sitting between them. CDR3 length equals 14 residues. CDR3 sequence (DNA): TGTGCCAGCAGCTTACAGGGGCCAGACTATGGCTACACCTTC. This encodes CASSLQGPDYGYTF.

The chain recombines TRBV14 with TRBJ1-1, with 7 bases fitting TRBD1. The germline V gene has CDR1 SGHDN and CDR2 FVKESK. V was clipped by 5 bases and J by 0 bases; unmatched bases: 3. The CDR3 has 14 amino acids. DNA of the CDR3: TGTGCCAGCAGCTGGGGACAGATGAACACTGAAGCTTTCTTT. Its translation: CASSWGQMNTEAFF.